The 28 T cell receptor beta chains given below trace back to one sample, sequenced in a study of blood T cells in healthy people across ages. It was with a sample-barcoded 5' primer and a J-beta primer mix that a second PCR of roughly 7 to 12 cycles was run. TCRdb passed the 5' RACE reads through MiXCR, listing each CDR3 protein once. The sample contains more than 1,400,000 distinct CDR3 sequences, about 43% of which appear only once. Sequencing used blood. These receptors were collected from a woman aged 18-30 years in good health.

The rearrangement uses TRBV5-1 and TRBJ2-5; weak D call: TRBD1 (5 bases). Germline CDR1 is SGHRS and CDR2 is YFSETQ. Trimming cost V 3 bases and J 0 bases, with 15 bases left between them. The CDR3 sequence is 16 residues long. This CDR3 reads CASSWHQGHNQETQYF. CDR3 nucleotides: TGCGCCAGCAGCTGGCACCAAGGACACAACCAAGAGACCCAGTACTTC.

Only a few counts were recorded for this clonotype. The genes are TRBV6-1 and TRBJ2-5; D is undetermined. Per the germline V gene, CDR1 is MNHNS and CDR2 is SASEGT. The CDR3 runs 13 residues. Trimming pared 4 bases from V and 3 bases from J, leaving 9 bases between. For the CDR3, the DNA is TGTGCCAGCAGTGGGACGACCAAAGAGACCCAGTACTTC. Amino acids: CASSGTTKETQYF.

The gene calls are TRBV7-2 and TRBJ1-6; TRBD1 matches 8 bases. J gave up 7 bases and V 3 bases, and 5 bases lay outside the gene matches. This CDR3 comprises 15 residues. The V gene's germline CDR1 is SGHTA and CDR2 FQGNSA. CDR3: CASSFLGQGNSPLHF. CDR3 coding DNA: TGTGCCAGCAGCTTCTTAGGACAGGGAAATTCACCCCTCCACTTT. The variable domain in full, with the rest retrieved from reference TRBV7-2 and TRBJ1-6, is GAGVSQSPSNKVTEKGKDVELRCDPISGHTALYWYRQSLGQGLEFLIYFQGNSAPDKSGLPSDRFSAERTGGSVSTLTIQRTQQEDSAVYLCASSFLGQGNSPLHFGNGTRLTVT.

The chain links TRBV20-1 to TRBJ2-3, with a tentative D call TRBD2 (6 bases). Germline CDR1 is DFQATT and CDR2 is SNEGSKA (reference sequence). This CDR3 has 15 residues. The V and J ends lost 6 bases and 8 bases respectively, with 24 bases between them. Here the CDR3 reads CSANVISGDFGTQYF. The CDR3 region has the DNA TGCAGTGCCAACGTAATTAGCGGAGATTTTGGTACGCAGTATTTT.

CDR3: CASIPGTSGIYEQYF. The CDR3 bases are TGTGCCAGCATCCCGGGGACTAGCGGGATTTACGAGCAGTACTTC. The chain couples TRBV2 to TRBJ2-7, with TRBD2 matching over 13 bases. Germline CDR1 and CDR2: SNHLY and FYNNEI. The CDR3 runs 15 residues. The V segment lost 7 bases and the J segment 4 bases; nucleotides outside the gene matches: 7.

This clonotype has more than one count but fewer than ten. The rearrangement links TRBV19 to TRBJ2-7; 16 bases agree with TRBD2. In germline, CDR1 is LNHDA, CDR2 SQIVND (reference sequence). The CDR3 runs 17 residues. With V trimmed by 10 bases and J by 2 bases, 11 bases remained unmatched. CDR3 coding DNA: TGTGCCACTGGGACTAGCGGGAGGGAGACGGAAACCTACGAGCAGTACTTC. Encoded protein: CATGTSGRETETYEQYF.

The chain is built from TRBV12-3 or TRBV12-4 and TRBJ2-1; no clear D. The V gene lost 3 bases and the J gene lost 6 bases, with 15 bases spanning the gap. The CDR3 has 15 amino acids. The CDR3: CASSLIGQRRNEQFF. In DNA form, the CDR3 reads TGTGCCAGCAGTTTGATCGGCCAGAGGCGCAATGAGCAGTTCTTC.

The table lists this clonotype with many counts. The chain is built from TRBV10-3 and TRBJ2-3; D unresolved. There are 15 residues in the CDR3. Germline CDR1 ENHRY, CDR2 SYGVKD. V was clipped by 0 bases and J by 1 base, with 8 bases between them. The CDR3 DNA reads TGTGCCATCAGTGAGTCAGTAGCTGGCACAGATACGCAGTATTTT. Translated: CAISESVAGTDTQYF.

The rearrangement links TRBV7-3 to TRBJ2-1; a possible D gene is TRBD2 (5 bases). In germline, CDR1 is SGHTA, CDR2 FQGTGA. V was pared by 5 bases and J by 7 bases, with 15 bases between. The CDR3 is made up of 14 amino acids. The CDR3 nucleotides read TGTGCCAGCAGCCTACCCCCGAGAGGGAATGAGCAGTTCTTC. Encoded protein: CASSLPPRGNEQFF.

This clonotype was recorded a few times. The CDR3 DNA follows: TGTGCCAGCAGCTCCACCCATCCGCGACGGACGACCTACGAGCAGTACTTC. It yields the protein CASSSTHPRRTTYEQYF. The V gene is TRBV11-2, the J gene TRBJ2-4; D remains ambiguous. The DNA end is a closer match to TRBJ2-7, so the J assignment may be wrong. The length of the CDR3 is 17 residues. Germline loops: CDR1 SGHAT, CDR2 FQNNGV.

On this clonotype: A junction boundary mismatches the germline segment, possibly from a read error. The J gene is TRBJ2-7, the V gene TRBV27; TRBD1 agrees at 10 bases. This CDR3 contains 14 residues. Germline assignment: CDR1 MNHEY and CDR2 SMNVEV (reference sequence). The CDR3: CTSSLGQGAYEQYF. The CDR3 region has the DNA TGTACCAGCAGTTTAGGACAGGGGGCCTACGAGCAGTACTTC.

This chain links TRBV6-4 with TRBJ2-1; D is perhaps TRBD2 (5 bases). The V end was cut by 3 bases, the J end by 2 bases, with 17 bases between. Germline CDR1 MRHNA, CDR2 SNTAGT. The CDR3 length is 17 residues. For the CDR3, the DNA is TGTGCCAGCAGTGAGTGGAGCGGTAGGTACCCCTACAATGAGCAGTTCTTC. Its translation is CASSEWSGRYPYNEQFF.

The V gene is TRBV29-1, the J gene TRBJ1-1; a weak D match, TRBD1 (5 bases). Trimming stripped 3 bases from V and 1 base from J, with 12 bases between. From germline, CDR1 is SQVTM and CDR2 ANQGSEA. This CDR3 contains 14 residues. This chain's CDR3 is CSVEQGYGNTEAFF. In DNA form, the CDR3 reads TGCAGCGTTGAGCAGGGATATGGGAACACTGAAGCTTTCTTT.

The rearrangement joins TRBV2 to TRBJ1-2, with TRBD1 matching over 12 bases. The CDR3 has 14 residues. Germline V gene data show CDR1 as SNHLY and CDR2 as FYNNEI. V lost 5 bases, J lost 7 bases, and 5 bases stayed unmatched. CDR3 protein: CASSTGTGGLGYTF. The CDR3 coding sequence is TGTGCCAGCAGTACCGGGACAGGGGGCCTTGGCTACACCTTC.

V is TRBV20-1 and J is TRBJ2-7; D may match TRBD1 or TRBD2 (5 bases each). CDR3 length: 17 amino acids. CDR1 and CDR2 (germline): DFQATT, SNEGSKA (reference sequence). V gave up 0 bases and J gave up 3 bases, with 21 bases separating them. CDR3: CSARDTGPSGKIYEQYF. In DNA, the CDR3 is TGCAGTGCTAGAGATACAGGTCCGTCGGGAAAGATCTACGAGCAGTACTTC.

The chain is built from TRBV7-2 and TRBJ2-3; TRBD1 aligns across 7 bases. V shed 2 bases and J 2 bases; nucleotides not matched to a gene: 13. This CDR3 spans 18 amino acids. The germline V gene has CDR1 SGHTA and CDR2 FQGNSA. CDR3 coding DNA: TGTGCCAGCAGCTTAAGAGGGACAGCTAACCCACTCACAGATACGCAGTATTTT. It yields the protein CASSLRGTANPLTDTQYF.

A note on this clonotype: A much bigger clone sits one base away, suggesting this may be a read error. The chain links TRBV21-1 to TRBJ2-5; the table's TRBD2 call for D was not verified on the DNA. TRBV21-1 counts as a pseudogene. The CDR3 is made up of 15 amino acids. The CDR3 region is CAGSNRSGVVDEQYF. In DNA form, the CDR3 reads TGTGCCGGCAGCAATAGGAGCGGGGTGGTCGATGAGCAGTACTTC.

The sample holds a few counts of this clonotype. The gene calls are TRBV28 and TRBJ2-1; a weak D match, TRBD1 (5 bases). Trimming took off 9 bases at V and 5 bases at J, with 14 bases between the two ends. The CDR3 is made up of 13 amino acids. Germline values: CDR1 MDHEN, CDR2 SYDVKM. CDR3: CASLRQNNNEQFF. The CDR3 DNA is TGTGCCAGTCTCAGACAGAATAACAATGAGCAGTTCTTC.

DNA for the CDR3: TGTGCCAGCAGTCTTCGACTAGGGGGTCCCTACGAGCAGTACTTC. Translated, it gives CASSLRLGGPYEQYF. This chain joins TRBV12-3 or TRBV12-4 and TRBJ2-7; D may be TRBD1 or TRBD2 (6 bases each). Trimming removed 5 bases at V and 2 bases at J, with 16 bases between. The CDR3 runs to 15 residues.

Of note for this clonotype: Germline and junction disagree at one end, which may indicate a read error. Here the CDR3 DNA reads TGTGCCAGAAGTTTTTGGGCGGGAGGGTTATACGAGCAGTACTTC. It is translated as CARSFWAGGLYEQYF. This chain connects TRBV28 to TRBJ2-7, with 9 bases identical to TRBD2. CDR1 and CDR2 from the germline V gene are MDHEN and SYDVKM. The CDR3 spans 15 residues. Using reference TRBV28 and TRBJ2-7 for the parts outside the CDR3, the full variable domain is DVKVTQSSRYLVKRTGEKVFLECVQDMDHENMFWYRQDPGLGLRLIYFSYDVKMKEKGDIPEGYSVSREKKERFSLILESASTNQTSMYLCARSFWAGGLYEQYFGPGTRLTVT.

The rearrangement links TRBV3-1 to TRBJ2-4; 7 bases match TRBD1. The DNA matches TRBJ2-7 better at its end, which makes the J call doubtful. CDR3 length equals 14 residues. The germline V gene has CDR1 LGHDT and CDR2 YNNKEL (reference sequence). DNA for the CDR3: TGTGCCAGCAGCCCGTACGGACAGGCCTTCGAGCAGTACTTC. Protein sequence: CASSPYGQAFEQYF.

In this sample, this clonotype turned up once. The V call is TRBV20-1, the J call TRBJ2-1; TRBD2 agrees at 16 bases. The J segment lost 9 bases and the V segment lost 4 bases, leaving 6 bases of the junction unmatched. CDR1 is DFQATT and CDR2 is SNEGSKA in the germline V gene (reference sequence). CDR3 length: 15 amino acids. The CDR3 reads CSAKAGTSGRVEQFF. The CDR3 coding sequence is TGCAGTGCTAAGGCGGGGACTAGCGGGAGGGTTGAGCAGTTCTTC.

This clonotype was observed a single time. This chain connects TRBV6-5 to TRBJ2-1; D perhaps matches TRBD1 (6 bases). CDR1 is MNHEY and CDR2 is SVGAGI in the germline V gene. The CDR3 covers 16 residues. V was cut by 0 bases and J by 10 bases, with 19 bases left in between. The CDR3 DNA sequence: TGTGCCAGCAGTTACTCCCGGGCAGGGGCCTCCTACGAGCAGTTCTTC. This translates into CASSYSRAGASYEQFF.

This sequence joins TRBV28 and TRBJ2-7; a possible D gene is TRBD1 (6 bases). Germline CDR1 and CDR2: MDHEN and SYDVKM. The CDR3 sequence is 17 residues long. V lost 3 bases, J lost 3 bases, and 21 bases lay in between. The CDR3 coding sequence is TGTGCCAGCAGTTTGCCCCGAAACGGCAGGGGCGGCTACGAGCAGTACTTC. Encoded protein: CASSLPRNGRGGYEQYF. The full variable domain, completed using reference TRBV28 and TRBJ2-7, is DVKVTQSSRYLVKRTGEKVFLECVQDMDHENMFWYRQDPGLGLRLIYFSYDVKMKEKGDIPEGYSVSREKKERFSLILESASTNQTSMYLCASSLPRNGRGGYEQYFGPGTRLTVT.

The V call is TRBV12-3 or TRBV12-4, the J call TRBJ2-7; tentatively, D is TRBD2 (6 bases). This CDR3 spans 14 amino acids. Trimming stripped 4 bases from V and 2 bases from J, with 12 bases between. CDR3 coding DNA: TGTGCCAGCAGTTCGGGGGTCCTCACCTACGAGCAGTACTTC. Its translation: CASSSGVLTYEQYF.

This clonotype was counted a few times. The CDR3: CASSSQGGVPYEQYF. The DNA of the CDR3 is TGTGCCAGCAGCTCGCAGGGAGGGGTTCCCTACGAGCAGTACTTC. The chain recombines TRBV7-9 with TRBJ2-7; 7 nucleotides match TRBD2. With 4 bases clipped from V and 2 bases from J, the junction kept 8 bases outside the gene matches. There are 15 residues in the CDR3. The V gene's germline CDR1 is SEHNR and CDR2 FQNEAQ (reference sequence). Full variable domain (rest looked up from reference TRBV7-9 and TRBJ2-7): DTGVSQNPRHKITKRGQNVTFRCDPISEHNRLYWYRQTLGQGPEFLTYFQNEAQLEKSRLLSDRFSAERPKGSFSTLEIQRTEQGDSAMYLCASSSQGGVPYEQYFGPGTRLTVT.

The chain recombines TRBV20-1 with TRBJ1-2, with D unclear. Deletions cut 6 bases from V and 4 bases from J, with 15 bases between. Germline lookup yields CDR1 DFQATT and CDR2 SNEGSKA (reference sequence). This CDR3 comprises 13 residues. CDR3 in DNA: TGCAGTGCGCCGCGGGCAGCCACCTATGGCTACACCTTC. The encoded protein is CSAPRAATYGYTF.

The chain employs TRBV12-3 or TRBV12-4 and TRBJ2-5; no reliable D call. Near its end, the DNA agrees better with TRBJ2-1, so the J call may be wrong. This CDR3 is 13 amino acids long. The CDR3 DNA is TGTGCCAGCAGTTTAGCGGTCCAAGAGACCCAGTTCTTC. It specifies CASSLAVQETQFF.